This T cell receptor beta chain was found in a study of OX40 agonist ivuxolimab in advanced cancers. The wider study: Participants averaged about 60 years of age (range roughly 20 to 90) and were approximately 81% male. Partial responses were recorded for three patients, including one with hepatocellular carcinoma and two with cutaneous melanoma. Study-level findings and limits: CD8+ T cells (on average) carried more expanded clones than CD4+ T cells.

For this clone: Its matching antigen is unknown.

Generated by immunoSEQ multiplex PCR, the TCRdb table keeps only in-frame clones and is missing some. Of 39,000 or so clones in the sample, 86% were seen once. A history of autoimmune disease or systemic immunosuppression excluded patients. CDR3 size: 13 residues. CDR1 is MDHEN and CDR2 is SYDVKM in the germline V gene. Trimming left V 5 bases short and J 13 bases short, with 15 bases between. J is TRBJ1-6 and V is TRBV28; D gene uncertain. Sequencing was performed on CD4+ or CD8+ T cells sorted from blood, taken in a trial of the OX40 agonist ivuxolimab. The origin of this receptor is an adult with an advanced solid tumor such as melanoma, head and neck, liver or kidney cancer. The CDR3 coding sequence is TGTGCCAGCAGTAATCCCTCCCTGGGTCCCCTCCACTTT. It is translated as CASSNPSLGPLHF.